This TCR beta chain was captured in a study of cytomegalovirus exposure and HLA in healthy donors. The CDR3 loop spans 16 amino acids. Germline CDR1 and CDR2: LNHNV and YYDKDF (reference sequence). Unmatched junction bases numbered 4, after V lost 5 bases and J lost 0 bases. Method: immunoSEQ multiplex PCR; TCRdb's copy keeps in-frame clones and lacks some. The data show about 120,000 clones, approximately 87% seen once. The chain uses TRBV15 and TRBJ2-3; 11 bases map to TRBD2. Sequences were obtained from PBMCs. This receptor was identified in a young woman in good health and CMV-seropositive. CDR3 sequence: CATSPGTSGSTDTQYF. The CDR3 DNA reads TGTGCCACCAGCCCGGGGACTAGCGGTAGCACAGATACGCAGTATTTT. Full variable domain (remainder filled in from reference TRBV15 and TRBJ2-3): DAMVIQNPRYQVTQFGKPVTLSCSQTLNHNVMYWYQQKSSQAPKLLFHYYDKDFNNEADTPDNFQSRRPNTSFCFLDIRSPGLGDTAMYLCATSPGTSGSTDTQYFGPGTRLTVL.